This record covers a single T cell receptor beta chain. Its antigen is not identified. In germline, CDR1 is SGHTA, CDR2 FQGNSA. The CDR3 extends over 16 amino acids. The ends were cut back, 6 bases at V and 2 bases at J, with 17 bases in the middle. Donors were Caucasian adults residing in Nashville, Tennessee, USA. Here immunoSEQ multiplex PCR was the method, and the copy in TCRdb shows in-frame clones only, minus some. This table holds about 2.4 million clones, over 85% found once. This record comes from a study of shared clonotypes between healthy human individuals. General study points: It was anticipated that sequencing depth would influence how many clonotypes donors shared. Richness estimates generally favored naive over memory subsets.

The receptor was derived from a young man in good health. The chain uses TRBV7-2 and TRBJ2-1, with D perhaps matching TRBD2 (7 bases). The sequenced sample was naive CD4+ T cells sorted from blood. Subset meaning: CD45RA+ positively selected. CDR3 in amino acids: CASRKGGALAYNEQFF. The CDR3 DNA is TGTGCCAGCAGAAAAGGGGGGGCGCTCGCCTACAATGAGCAGTTCTTC.